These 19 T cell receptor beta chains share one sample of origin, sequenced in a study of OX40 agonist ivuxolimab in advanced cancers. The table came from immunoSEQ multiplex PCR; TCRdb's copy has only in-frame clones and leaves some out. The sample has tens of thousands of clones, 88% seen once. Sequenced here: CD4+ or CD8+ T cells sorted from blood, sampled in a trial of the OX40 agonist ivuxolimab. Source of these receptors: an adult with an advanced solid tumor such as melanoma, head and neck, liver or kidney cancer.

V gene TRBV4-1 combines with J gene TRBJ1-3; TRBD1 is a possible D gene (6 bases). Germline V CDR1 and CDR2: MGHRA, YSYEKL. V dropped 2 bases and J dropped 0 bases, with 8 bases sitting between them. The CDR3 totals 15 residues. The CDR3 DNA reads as TGCGCCAGCAGCCAATCAGGGGTCTCTGGAAACACCATATATTTT. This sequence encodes CASSQSGVSGNTIYF.

The CDR3 is CASSLTSGTYNEQFF. CDR3 DNA: TGTGCCAGCAGTCTGACTAGCGGCACCTACAATGAGCAGTTCTTC. V gene TRBV6-4 combines with J gene TRBJ2-1; 9 nucleotides agree with TRBD2. Germline values: CDR1 MRHNA, CDR2 SNTAGT. The CDR3 runs 15 residues. V was pared by 5 bases and J by 2 bases, with 4 bases of the junction left unmatched.

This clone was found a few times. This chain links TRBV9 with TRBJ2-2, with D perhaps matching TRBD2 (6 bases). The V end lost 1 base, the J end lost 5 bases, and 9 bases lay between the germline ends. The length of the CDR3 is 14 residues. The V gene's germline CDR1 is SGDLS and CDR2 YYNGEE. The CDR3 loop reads CASSVLAETGELFF. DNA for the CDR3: TGTGCCAGCAGCGTATTAGCGGAAACCGGGGAGCTGTTTTTT.

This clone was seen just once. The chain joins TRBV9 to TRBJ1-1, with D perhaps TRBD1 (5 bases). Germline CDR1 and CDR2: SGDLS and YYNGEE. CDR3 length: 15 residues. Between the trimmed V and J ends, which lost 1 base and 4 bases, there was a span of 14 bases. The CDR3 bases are TGTGCCAGCAGCGTATTAGGGGAGCTGGCCACTGAAGCTTTCTTT. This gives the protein CASSVLGELATEAFF.

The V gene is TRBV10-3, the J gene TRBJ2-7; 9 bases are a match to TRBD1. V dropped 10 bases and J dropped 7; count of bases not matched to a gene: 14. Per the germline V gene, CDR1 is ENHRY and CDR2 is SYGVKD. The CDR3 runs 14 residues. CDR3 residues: CATQETGGYGEQYF. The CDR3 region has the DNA TGTGCCACGCAGGAGACAGGGGGATATGGGGAGCAGTACTTC.

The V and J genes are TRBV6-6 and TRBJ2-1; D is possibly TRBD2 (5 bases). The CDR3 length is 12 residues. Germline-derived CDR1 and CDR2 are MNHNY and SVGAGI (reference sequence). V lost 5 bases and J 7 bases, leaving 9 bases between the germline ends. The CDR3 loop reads CASSPTRNEQFF. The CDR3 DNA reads TGTGCCAGCAGTCCTACTAGGAATGAGCAGTTCTTC.

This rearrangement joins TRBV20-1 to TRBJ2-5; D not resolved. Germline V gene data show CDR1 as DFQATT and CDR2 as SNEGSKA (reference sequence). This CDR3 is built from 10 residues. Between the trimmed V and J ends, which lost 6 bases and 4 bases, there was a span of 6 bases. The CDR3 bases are TGCAGTGCCCTAAGAGAGACCCAGTACTTC. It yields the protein CSALRETQYF.

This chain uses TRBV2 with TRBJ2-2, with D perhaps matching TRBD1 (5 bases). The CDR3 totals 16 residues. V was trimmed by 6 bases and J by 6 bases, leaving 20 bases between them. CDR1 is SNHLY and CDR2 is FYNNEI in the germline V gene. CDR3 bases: TGTGCCAGCAGGATAGGGTATACAGGTGCCGCCGGGGAGCTGTTTTTT. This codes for CASRIGYTGAAGELFF.

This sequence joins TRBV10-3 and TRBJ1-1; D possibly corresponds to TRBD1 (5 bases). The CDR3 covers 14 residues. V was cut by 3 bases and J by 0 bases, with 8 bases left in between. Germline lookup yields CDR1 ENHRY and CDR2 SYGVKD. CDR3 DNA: TGTGCCATCAGTGACCCAGGGATGAACACTGAAGCTTTCTTT. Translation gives CAISDPGMNTEAFF.

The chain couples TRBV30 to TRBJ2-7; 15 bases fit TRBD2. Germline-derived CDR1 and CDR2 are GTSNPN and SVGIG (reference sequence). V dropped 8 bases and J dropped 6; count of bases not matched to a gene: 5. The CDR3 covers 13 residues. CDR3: CARLGLAGGEQYF. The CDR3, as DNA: TGTGCCCGACTGGGACTAGCGGGAGGCGAGCAGTACTTC.

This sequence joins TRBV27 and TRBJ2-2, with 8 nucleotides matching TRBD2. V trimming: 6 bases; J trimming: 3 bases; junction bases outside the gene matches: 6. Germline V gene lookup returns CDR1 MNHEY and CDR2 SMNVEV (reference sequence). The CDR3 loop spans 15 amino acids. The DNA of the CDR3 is TGTGCCAGCAGCCGGGAGGGCCCGGACACCGGGGAGCTGTTTTTT. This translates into CASSREGPDTGELFF.

The CDR3 nucleotides read TGTGCCAGCAGTACGACAGGGCGGTCTGCAGATACGCAGTATTTT. Its translation: CASSTTGRSADTQYF. The chain combines TRBV6-5 with TRBJ2-3, with TRBD1 identical over 7 bases. J was trimmed by 4 bases and V by 5 bases; bases with no gene match: 9. Germline values: CDR1 MNHEY, CDR2 SVGAGI. This CDR3 is 15 amino acids long.

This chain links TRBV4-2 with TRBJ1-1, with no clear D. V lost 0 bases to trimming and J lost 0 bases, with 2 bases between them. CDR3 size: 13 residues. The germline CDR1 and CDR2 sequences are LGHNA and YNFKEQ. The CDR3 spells CASSQEMNTEAFF. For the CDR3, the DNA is TGTGCCAGCAGCCAAGAAATGAACACTGAAGCTTTCTTT.

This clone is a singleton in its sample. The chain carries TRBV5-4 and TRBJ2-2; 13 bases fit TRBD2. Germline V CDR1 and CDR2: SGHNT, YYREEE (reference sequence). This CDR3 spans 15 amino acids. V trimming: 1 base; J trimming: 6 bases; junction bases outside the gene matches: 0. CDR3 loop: CASSLTSGRAGELFF. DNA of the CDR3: TGTGCCAGCAGCTTGACTAGCGGGAGGGCCGGGGAGCTGTTTTTT.

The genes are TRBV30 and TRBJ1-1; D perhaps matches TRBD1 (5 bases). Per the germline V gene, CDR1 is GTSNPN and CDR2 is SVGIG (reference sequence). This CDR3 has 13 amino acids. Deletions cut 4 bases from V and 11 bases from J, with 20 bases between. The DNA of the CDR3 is TGTGCCTGGACCCCTTTCGGGCGCGGGGGGGCTTTCTTT. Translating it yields CAWTPFGRGGAFF.

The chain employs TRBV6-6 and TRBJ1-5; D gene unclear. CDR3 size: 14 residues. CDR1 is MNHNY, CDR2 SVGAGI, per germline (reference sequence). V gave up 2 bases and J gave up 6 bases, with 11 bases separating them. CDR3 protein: CASSYRREGQPQHF. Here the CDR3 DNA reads TGTGCCAGCAGTTACCGGAGGGAGGGTCAGCCCCAGCATTTT.

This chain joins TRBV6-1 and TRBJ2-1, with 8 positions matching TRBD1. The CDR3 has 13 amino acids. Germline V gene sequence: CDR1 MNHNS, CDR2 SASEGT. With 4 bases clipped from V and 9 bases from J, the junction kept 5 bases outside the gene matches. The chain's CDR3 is CASSGRDRSEQFF. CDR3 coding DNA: TGTGCCAGCAGTGGCCGGGACAGGTCTGAGCAGTTCTTC.

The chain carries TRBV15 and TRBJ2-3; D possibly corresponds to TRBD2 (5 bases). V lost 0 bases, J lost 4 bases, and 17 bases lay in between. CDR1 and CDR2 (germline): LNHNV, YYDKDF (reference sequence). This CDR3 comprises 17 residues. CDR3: CATSRDHAGSGSDTQYF. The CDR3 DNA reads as TGTGCCACCAGCAGAGATCACGCGGGCAGTGGTTCAGATACGCAGTATTTT.

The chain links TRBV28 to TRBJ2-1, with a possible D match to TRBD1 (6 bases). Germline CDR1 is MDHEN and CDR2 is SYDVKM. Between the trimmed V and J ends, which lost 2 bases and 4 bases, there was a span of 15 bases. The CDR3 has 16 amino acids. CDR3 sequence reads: CASSLMARGNYNEQFF. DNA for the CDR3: TGTGCCAGCAGTTTAATGGCGAGGGGGAATTACAATGAGCAGTTCTTC.